A single sample is the source of the 17 T cell receptor beta chains below, sequenced in a study of molecular identifiers for immune sequencing clone quantification. TCRdb recomputed calls from the PCR reads with MiXCR, one row per CDR3 protein. This sample has a few hundred thousand distinct CDR3 sequences; roughly a quarter occur once, and the top ten carry 0.74%. The sequenced sample consisted of naive CD8+ T cells from blood, with Jurkat cell RNA spiked in. Subset: FACS-sorted CD8+CD4-CCR7+CD45RA+ naive T cells. The receptors originated from a human donor in good health. Some libraries in this study had Jurkat cell RNA spiked in.

Points on this clonotype: With a much larger clone just one base away, this may be a read error. The rearrangement joins TRBV6-2 or TRBV6-3 to TRBJ2-5, with D tentatively TRBD1 (5 bases). Per the germline V gene, CDR1 is MNHEY and CDR2 is SVGEGT. The CDR3 spans 13 residues. DNA for the CDR3: TGTGCCAGCAGTGCGACAGTCCAAGGGACCCAGTACTTC. As protein: CASSATVQGTQYF.

Remarks on this clonotype: A much larger clone differs from this one at a single base, so this may be a read error. The chain has TRBV4-3 and TRBJ1-2; the D is unclear. The CDR3 covers 15 residues. V was shortened by 6 bases and J by 3 bases, with 17 bases between the two germline ends. Germline CDR1 LGHNA, CDR2 YSLEER. Written as DNA, the CDR3 is TGCGCCAGCAGTCCCAACAGTCTTTCTGACTATGGCTACACCTTC. It translates to CASSPNSLSDYGYTF.

The V call is TRBV11-2, the J call TRBJ2-2; unclear D gene. This CDR3 is built from 12 residues. Germline CDR1 reads SGHAT; CDR2 reads FQNNGV. V was clipped by 7 bases and J by 1 base, with 4 bases between them. The CDR3 DNA reads as TGTGCCAGCATGCTGAACACCGGGGAGCTGTTTTTT. Encoded protein: CASMLNTGELFF.

About this clonotype: This clone may be a read error of a much larger clone one base away. Here the CDR3 omits its conserved ending phenylalanine or tryptophan, so a read error is the likely source. This chain links TRBV4-1 with TRBJ2-7; tentatively, D is TRBD1 or TRBD2 (5 bases each). Looked up from germline, CDR1 is MGHRA and CDR2 is YSYEKL. CDR3 size: 15 residues. Trimming left V 0 bases short and J 3 bases short, with 12 bases between. CDR3 sequence: CASSQDGTANYEQYL. CDR3 nucleotides: TGCGCCAGCAGCCAAGATGGGACGGCCAACTACGAGCAGTACTTG.

Regarding this clonotype: A much more abundant neighbour one base away suggests this may be a read error. This chain uses TRBV4-1 with TRBJ2-3, with D maybe TRBD2 (5 bases). Germline CDR1 reads MGHRA; CDR2 reads YSYEKL. The CDR3 loop spans 15 amino acids. This CDR3 reads CASSQAAPTTDTRYF. The CDR3 DNA reads as TGCGCCAGCAGCCAAGCCGCCCCGACTACCGATACGCGGTATTTT.

For the CDR3, the DNA is TGTGCCAGCATACGGAACAGGGGCCTGGAGACCCAGTACTTC. It is translated as CASIRNRGLETQYF. The V gene is TRBV7-6, the J gene TRBJ2-5; 7 nucleotides align to TRBD1. Per germline, CDR1 SGHVS and CDR2 FNYEAQ. The CDR3 sequence is 14 residues long. V was clipped by 7 bases and J by 5 bases; unmatched bases: 10.

The chain employs TRBV27 and TRBJ1-1; D is unresolved. The CDR3 has 13 amino acids. Germline V CDR1 and CDR2: MNHEY, SMNVEV (reference sequence). Trimming removed 9 bases at V and 0 bases at J, with 11 bases between. The CDR3 loop is CASSGGMNTEAFF. CDR3 in DNA: TGTGCCAGTTCCGGAGGGATGAACACTGAAGCTTTCTTT.

For this clonotype: This likely comes from a read error, as the CDR3 has no conserved phenylalanine or tryptophan at its end. The chain recombines TRBV7-9 with TRBJ2-3; no reliable D call. The CDR3 sequence is 13 residues long. Germline-derived CDR1 and CDR2 are SEHNR and FQNEAQ (reference sequence). V was shortened by 4 bases and J by 2 bases, with 7 bases between the two germline ends. The CDR3 spells CASSSTLTDTQYS. The CDR3 nucleotides are TGTGCCAGCAGCTCTACCCTCACAGATACGCAGTATTCT.

The V and J genes are TRBV4-3 and TRBJ2-1; D ambiguous. The CDR3 length is 15 residues. V gave up 0 bases and J gave up 8 bases, with 14 bases separating them. Germline CDR1 is LGHNA and CDR2 is YSLEER. CDR3: CASSQDQVLYDEQFF. CDR3 DNA sequence: TGCGCCAGCAGCCAAGATCAGGTTCTATACGATGAGCAGTTCTTC.

V and J are TRBV2 and TRBJ2-4; TRBD1 agrees at 7 bases. Per the germline V gene, CDR1 is SNHLY and CDR2 is FYNNEI. This CDR3 has 17 amino acids. With V trimmed by 3 bases and J by 0 bases, 8 bases remained unmatched. This CDR3 is CASSEGDSPLAKNIQYF. CDR3 DNA: TGTGCCAGCAGTGAGGGGGACAGTCCACTAGCCAAAAACATTCAGTACTTC.

The V and J genes are TRBV6-6 and TRBJ2-1; possible D gene TRBD1, 5 bases. Germline V lookup: CDR1 MNHNY, CDR2 SVGAGI (reference sequence). The CDR3 covers 15 residues. Trimming stripped 0 bases from V and 12 bases from J, with 18 bases between. Here the CDR3 DNA reads TGTGCCAGCAGTTACTCGGGGCAGCTACAGGAAGGGCAGTTCTTC. This encodes CASSYSGQLQEGQFF.

The V gene is TRBV19, the J gene TRBJ1-1, with D hard to call. V was clipped by 7 bases and J by 1 base, with 13 bases between them. The CDR3 runs to 14 residues. Germline V CDR1 and CDR2: LNHDA, SQIVND (reference sequence). CDR3 in DNA: TGTGCCAGTACCGACCCCAGGTCGAACACTGAAGCTTTCTTT. This encodes CASTDPRSNTEAFF.

The table lists this clonotype with many counts. The genes are TRBV25-1 and TRBJ2-7; 7 bases fit TRBD1. CDR3 length: 14 amino acids. Trimming took 6 bases from V and 2 from J; bases not matched to a gene: 7. Germline assignment: CDR1 MGHDK and CDR2 SYGVNS. The CDR3 spells CASRGTVRTYEQYF. The CDR3 bases are TGTGCCAGCAGGGGGACAGTTCGAACCTACGAGCAGTACTTC.

Notes on this clonotype: A much larger clone lies one base from this, so it may be a read error. This chain uses TRBV7-9 with TRBJ2-3; 12 positions match TRBD2. CDR1 and CDR2 (germline): SEHNR, FQNEAQ (reference sequence). The CDR3 has 15 amino acids. V was pared by 9 bases and J by 7 bases, with 11 bases of the junction left unmatched. CDR3: CASVLAGGLQNTQYF. DNA of the CDR3: TGTGCCAGTGTCCTAGCGGGAGGGCTTCAAAATACGCAGTATTTT.

V usage is TRBV7-9 and J usage is TRBJ1-2; no firm D call. The CDR3 spans 11 residues. The V gene lost 4 bases and the J gene lost 3 bases, with 3 bases spanning the gap. Germline-derived CDR1 and CDR2 are SEHNR and FQNEAQ (reference sequence). The CDR3: CASSSYYGYTF. In DNA form, the CDR3 reads TGTGCCAGCAGCTCATACTATGGCTACACCTTC. Full variable domain (rest looked up from reference TRBV7-9 and TRBJ1-2): DTGVSQNPRHKITKRGQNVTFRCDPISEHNRLYWYRQTLGQGPEFLTYFQNEAQLEKSRLLSDRFSAERPKGSFSTLEIQRTEQGDSAMYLCASSSYYGYTFGSGTRLTVV.

This clonotype was seen many times. The rearrangement joins TRBV27 to TRBJ2-7; D unresolved. Trimming took off 6 bases at V and 1 base at J, with 10 bases between the two ends. Per germline, CDR1 MNHEY and CDR2 SMNVEV (reference sequence). The CDR3 length is 13 residues. CDR3 protein: CASSLGRSYEQYF. CDR3 bases: TGTGCCAGCAGCTTAGGGCGGTCCTACGAGCAGTACTTC.

This clonotype was counted between two and nine times. This CDR3 reads CASSLAPVGLAGREQFF. The CDR3 nucleotides read TGTGCCAGCAGCTTAGCCCCTGTCGGACTAGCGGGCCGCGAGCAGTTCTTC. The chain links TRBV7-9 to TRBJ2-1; 11 nucleotides match TRBD2. With 0 bases clipped from V and 10 bases from J, the junction kept 11 bases outside the gene matches. CDR3 length: 17 amino acids. Germline CDR1 reads SEHNR; CDR2 reads FQNEAQ (reference sequence).